The 4 T cell receptor beta chains below were found in one sample sequenced in a study of cytomegalovirus exposure and HLA in healthy donors. The PCR had 60 Vbeta and 13 Jbeta primers. TCRdb's table, derived via immunoSEQ multiplex PCR, lists solely in-frame clones and lacks some. The sample's table shows 150,000 to 250,000 clones. The source material was PBMCs. The receptors come from a boy between 10 and 17 years old in good health and CMV-seronegative.

CDR3 in amino acids: CASSPGPFTGGNTIYF. The DNA for the CDR3 is TGTGCCAGCAGTCCTGGGCCGTTTACCGGCGGAAACACCATATATTTT. The V gene is TRBV5-6, the J gene TRBJ1-3; D gene unclear. Germline loops: CDR1 SGHDT, CDR2 YYEEEE. V was trimmed by 5 bases and J by 4 bases, leaving 19 bases between them. The CDR3 spans 16 residues.

Remarks on this clone: Other DNA sequences in this specimen translate into the identical CDR3. This chain uses TRBV10-3 with TRBJ2-7; 7 bases line up with TRBD1. Germline V gene sequence: CDR1 ENHRY, CDR2 SYGVKD. The ends lost 5 bases at V and 5 bases at J; junction bases unmatched: 9. CDR3 length: 14 amino acids. The CDR3 loop is CAISPGQGVHEQYF. CDR3 coding DNA: TGTGCCATCAGTCCCGGGCAGGGGGTTCACGAGCAGTACTTC.

This rearrangement joins TRBV30 to TRBJ2-3, with a possible D match to TRBD2 (5 bases). The CDR3 is 17 residues long. Trimming stripped 0 bases from V and 0 bases from J, with 16 bases between. Germline CDR1 reads GTSNPN; CDR2 reads SVGIG (reference sequence). CDR3 amino acids: CAWSVSRRAGSTDTQYF. The DNA for the CDR3 is TGTGCCTGGAGTGTAAGCCGGCGGGCCGGGAGCACAGATACGCAGTATTTT. Together with reference TRBV30 and TRBJ2-3, the CDR3 gives the full variable domain: SQTIHQWPATLVQPVGSPLSLECTVEGTSNPNLYWYRQAAGRGLQLLFYSVGIGQISSEVPQNLSASRPQDRQFILSSKKLLLSDSGFYLCAWSVSRRAGSTDTQYFGPGTRLTVL.

The chain combines TRBV21-1 with TRBJ2-7; the table's D call TRBD2 went unverified against the DNA. TRBV21-1 is an annotated pseudogene. This CDR3 is built from 15 residues. The CDR3 nucleotides read TGTGCCAGCAGCAAGCGAGCGGGGGGGCAGAGCGAGCAGTACTTC. Its protein is CASSKRAGGQSEQYF.